This TCR beta chain was found in a study of blood T cell repertoires in COVID-19. Method: immunoSEQ multiplex PCR; TCRdb's copy keeps in-frame clones and lacks some. The sample yields a few hundred thousand clones, 86% seen once. V gave up 5 bases and J gave up 4 bases, with 16 bases separating them. Germline V gives CDR1 PRHDT, CDR2 FYEKMQ (reference sequence). This CDR3 contains 15 residues. The sequenced sample was PBMCs or T cells enriched from blood (not recorded which). The clonotype comes from a middle-aged woman with acute COVID-19. The chain couples TRBV13 to TRBJ2-3; maybe TRBD2 (5 bases). The CDR3 is CASSGGSLGPDTQYF. CDR3 DNA sequence: TGTGCCAGCAGCGGCGGGTCCCTTGGACCAGATACGCAGTATTTT.